This entry describes one T cell receptor beta chain. From germline, CDR1 is SGDLS and CDR2 YYNGEE. The CDR3 extends over 15 amino acids. With 0 bases clipped from V and 4 bases from J, the junction kept 5 bases outside the gene matches. These data originate in a study of immune cell composition in non-small cell lung cancer. The data were produced by immunoSEQ multiplex PCR, yet TCRdb's version contains in-frame clones alone and is incomplete. The data hold around 4,500 clones, with 80% to 90% observed a single time. Sample: lung tumor tissue. The origin of this receptor is a human donor with non-small cell lung cancer. The genes are TRBV9 and TRBJ2-3; 7 bases align to TRBD2. The CDR3 loop is CASSVDAGVADTQYF. The CDR3 DNA sequence: TGTGCCAGCAGCGTAGATGCGGGAGTGGCAGATACGCAGTATTTT.